These T cell receptor beta chains were read from a single sample in a study of T cell responses to AZD1222 COVID-19 vaccine. The method was immunoSEQ multiplex PCR; TCRdb's version includes in-frame clones alone and lacks a portion of them. Among 120,000 or so clones, 86% were seen once, and the ten largest hold 2.5% to 3.5%. The sequences come from peripheral blood, collected 28 days after the second AZD1222 dose. The receptors were gathered from an adult who received the AZD1222 COVID-19 vaccine. The CDR3 runs from the conserved cysteine through the conserved F or W. The D gene is left open where the match is weak. Size tells how often a clone was seen (once, few, many) or the class of an expanded clone, and some rows leave it out.

TRBV14,.,TRBJ2-1,.,CASSQERGIGHNEQFF,TGTGCCAGCAGCCAAGAGAGGGGGATCGGGCACAATGAGCAGTTCTTC
TRBV4-3,.,TRBJ2-5,TRBD2,CASSHGTSGEETQYF,TGCGCCAGCAGCCATGGGACTAGCGGAGAAGAGACCCAGTACTTC
TRBV10-1,.,TRBJ2-1,.,CASRGIAYNEQFF,TGCGCCAGCCGTGGCATTGCCTACAATGAGCAGTTCTTC
TRBV5-4,.,TRBJ2-1,.,CASSLTQGSVHNEQFF,TGTGCCAGCAGCTTGACCCAGGGTAGTGTTCACAATGAGCAGTTCTTC
TRBV7-6,.,TRBJ1-3,.,CASSLAVGLRSGNTIYF,TGTGCCAGCAGCTTAGCCGTAGGTCTCCGCTCTGGAAACACCATATATTTT
TRBV7-2,.,TRBJ2-2,TRBD2,CASSVSGGTNTGELFF,TGTGCCAGCAGCGTTAGCGGGGGGACGAACACCGGGGAGCTGTTTTTT
TRBV7-9,.,TRBJ2-7,TRBD2,CASSSSGGTEQYF,TGTGCCAGCAGCTCTAGCGGGGGGACCGAGCAGTACTTC
TRBV6-5,.,TRBJ1-3,TRBD1,CASRGGQAKGNTIYF,TGTGCCAGCAGGGGAGGACAGGCCAAAGGAAACACCATATATTTT
TRBV5-4,.,TRBJ2-7,.,CASSSTTGVRGVYEQYF,TGTGCCAGCAGTTCTACGACAGGGGTCCGGGGGGTCTACGAGCAGTACTTC
TRBV11-2,few,TRBJ1-1,.,CASSLYGSTEAFF,TGTGCCAGCAGCTTATATGGGAGCACTGAAGCTTTCTTT
TRBV9,.,TRBJ2-7,.,CASSVDSGASYEQYF,TGTGCCAGCAGCGTAGATTCAGGAGCCTCCTACGAGCAGTACTTC
TRBV7-2,.,TRBJ2-3,TRBD1,CASSGPQGKRTDTQYF,TGTGCCAGCAGCGGCCCACAGGGGAAGAGGACAGATACGCAGTATTTT
TRBV27,once,TRBJ2-5,.,CASSSNGQFQETQYF,TGTGCCAGCAGCTCAAACGGACAGTTCCAAGAGACCCAGTACTTC
TRBV7-9,.,TRBJ2-1,.,CASSLYEVREQFF,TGTGCCAGCAGCTTATATGAAGTGAGGGAGCAGTTCTTC
TRBV9,.,TRBJ2-5,.,CASSVGGVETTQYF,TGTGCCAGCAGCGTAGGCGGGGTCGAGACGACCCAGTACTTC
TRBV27,.,TRBJ1-1,.,CASSLGTEAFF,TGTGCCAGCAGTTTAGGAACTGAAGCTTTCTTT
TRBV21-1,.,TRBJ2-1,.,CASSHNGVSLRFSSYNEQFF,TGTGCCAGCAGCCATAATGGGGTTTCTCTGCGGTTTAGCTCCTACAATGAGCAGTTCTTC
TRBV27,.,TRBJ1-1,TRBD1,CASSSRDRNTEAFF,TGTGCCAGCAGTTCCCGGGACAGGAACACTGAAGCTTTCTTT
TRBV5-1,once,TRBJ1-1,.,CASSAGRTNTEAFF,TGCGCCAGCAGCGCGGGACGAACGAACACTGAAGCTTTCTTT
TRBV11-2,.,TRBJ2-5,TRBD2,CASSALGGVRETQYF,TGTGCCAGCAGCGCACTTGGGGGGGTACGAGAGACCCAGTACTTC
TRBV5-1,.,TRBJ2-5,TRBD1,CASSLVTGGQETQYF,TGCGCCAGCAGCTTGGTGACAGGGGGTCAAGAGACCCAGTACTTC
TRBV18,once,TRBJ1-5,.,CASSRRDGNQPQHF,TGTGCCAGCTCACGACGGGACGGAAATCAGCCCCAGCATTTT
TRBV11-2,.,TRBJ2-7,TRBD1,CASSFGQGSHEQYF,TGTGCCAGCAGCTTCGGACAGGGGAGTCACGAGCAGTACTTC
TRBV10-3,.,TRBJ1-2,TRBD1,CAIQRTGGNYGYTF,TGTGCCATTCAGCGGACAGGGGGGAACTATGGCTACACCTTC
TRBV10-3,.,TRBJ1-1,TRBD1,CAISAGTEGTEAFF,TGTGCCATCAGTGCCGGGACAGAAGGGACTGAAGCTTTCTTT
TRBV5-1,.,TRBJ2-7,.,CASSGRGPKDYEQYF,TGCGCCAGCAGCGGTAGGGGACCCAAAGACTACGAGCAGTACTTC
TRBV28,.,TRBJ1-2,.,CASSAYKEANYGYTF,TGTGCCAGCAGTGCCTACAAAGAAGCTAACTATGGCTACACCTTC
TRBV13,.,TRBJ2-5,TRBD1,CASSARTGGRETQYF,TGTGCCAGCAGCGCTCGGACAGGGGGACGGGAGACCCAGTACTTC
TRBV25-1,.,TRBJ1-2,TRBD1,CASSEWRDRVFGYTF,TGTGCCAGCAGTGAATGGAGGGACAGGGTCTTTGGCTACACCTTC
TRBV6-2/TRBV6-3,.,TRBJ2-2,.,CASSYRADTGELFF,TGTGCCAGCAGTTACCGGGCAGACACCGGGGAGCTGTTTTTT
TRBV30,few,TRBJ1-5,TRBD1,CAWTADRGYNQPQHF,TGTGCCTGGACCGCGGACAGGGGCTACAATCAGCCCCAGCATTTT
TRBV29-1,few,TRBJ1-2,TRBD1,CSVEQGANYGYTF,TGCAGCGTTGAACAGGGGGCTAACTATGGCTACACCTTC
TRBV7-2,.,TRBJ2-3,TRBD2,CASSLVLAGPSTDTQYF,TGTGCCAGCAGCTTAGTATTAGCGGGGCCTAGCACAGATACGCAGTATTTT
TRBV6-1,.,TRBJ1-1,TRBD1,CASSEGRDRVMNTEAFF,TGTGCCAGCAGTGAAGGCCGGGACAGGGTCATGAACACTGAAGCTTTCTTT
TRBV6-5,once,TRBJ1-1,.,CASIPGKTGNTEAFF,TGTGCCAGCATTCCCGGAAAAACCGGGAACACTGAAGCTTTCTTT